One and the same sample provided the 9 T cell receptor beta chains below, sequenced in a study of cytomegalovirus exposure and HLA in healthy donors. PCR was performed using 60 Vbeta and 13 Jbeta primers. Only in-frame clones appear in the TCRdb table, and some are missing; sequencing was by immunoSEQ multiplex PCR. Here the sample spans tens of thousands of clones, around 78% being singletons. The sequenced material came from PBMCs. These TCRs come from a man in his forties or fifties in good health and CMV-seronegative.

The chain is built from TRBV19 and TRBJ2-2, with a tentative D call TRBD1 (5 bases). The V end was cut by 3 bases, the J end by 0 bases, with 5 bases between. Germline V gene sequence: CDR1 LNHDA, CDR2 SQIVND (reference sequence). There are 14 residues in the CDR3. The CDR3 bases are TGTGCCAGTAGTATGGACACGAACACCGGGGAGCTGTTTTTT. Its translation is CASSMDTNTGELFF.

This clone was detected once. The chain has TRBV9 and TRBJ1-3; 9 bases line up with TRBD1. J lost 2 bases, V lost 1 base, and 1 base had no gene match. The germline CDR1 and CDR2 sequences are SGDLS and YYNGEE. CDR3 size: 15 residues. CDR3 nucleotides: TGTGCCAGCAGCGTAAGACAGGGGGCTGGAAACACCATATATTTT. Amino acid sequence: CASSVRQGAGNTIYF.

The J gene is TRBJ2-1, the V gene TRBV11-3; no definite D call. Deletions cut 1 base from V and 5 bases from J, with 6 bases between. The CDR3 spans 13 residues. Looked up from germline, CDR1 is SGHNT and CDR2 is YENEEA. The CDR3 sequence: CASSLAENNEQFF. Here the CDR3 DNA reads TGTGCCAGCAGCTTAGCAGAAAACAATGAGCAGTTCTTC.

The chain joins TRBV19 to TRBJ2-3; D unresolved. V was pared by 3 bases and J by 2 bases, with 12 bases between. Germline CDR1 is LNHDA and CDR2 is SQIVND (reference sequence). The CDR3 is 15 amino acids. CDR3 amino acids: CASSIYGSYTDTQYF. The CDR3 DNA follows: TGTGCCAGTAGTATTTACGGGTCGTACACAGATACGCAGTATTTT.

This clone was counted only a few times. The rearrangement uses TRBV28 and TRBJ1-1; unclear D gene. Per the germline V gene, CDR1 is MDHEN and CDR2 is SYDVKM. The CDR3 totals 12 residues. The ends were cut back, 6 bases at V and 4 bases at J, with 9 bases in the middle. This CDR3 is CASSAHGTEAFF. The CDR3 DNA follows: TGTGCCAGCAGCGCCCACGGCACTGAAGCTTTCTTT.

V is TRBV4-2 and J is TRBJ2-1, with TRBD2 identical over 9 bases. The CDR3 is 15 residues long. CDR1 LGHNA and CDR2 YNFKEQ come from the germline V gene. V trimming: 0 bases; J trimming: 3 bases; junction bases outside the gene matches: 0. The CDR3 nucleotides read TGTGCCAGCAGCCAAGATAGCGGGAGCTACAATGAGCAGTTCTTC. This sequence encodes CASSQDSGSYNEQFF.

The rearrangement links TRBV5-1 to TRBJ2-5, with TRBD2 matching over 7 bases. The DNA matches TRBJ2-7 better at its end, which makes the J call doubtful. This CDR3 spans 15 amino acids. Per germline, CDR1 SGHRS and CDR2 YFSETQ. The CDR3 DNA reads TGCGCCAGCAGCTTGGTTGGCGGGAGTGGGTACGAGCAGTACTTC. As protein: CASSLVGGSGYEQYF.

This clone was detected only a few times. The rearrangement uses TRBV7-9 and TRBJ2-2; TRBD2 matches at 9 bases. J was trimmed by 1 base and V by 5 bases; bases with no gene match: 8. Germline V gene data show CDR1 as SEHNR and CDR2 as FQNEAQ (reference sequence). CDR3 size: 17 residues. CDR3 coding DNA: TGTGCCAGCAGCGCCAGGGCGGGAGGGCGGAACACCGGGGAGCTGTTTTTT. Its translation is CASSARAGGRNTGELFF.

This clone was seen a single time. V gene TRBV28 combines with J gene TRBJ1-5; unclear D gene. The V and J ends lost 3 bases and 4 bases respectively, with 10 bases between them. This CDR3 has 14 residues. Germline values: CDR1 MDHEN, CDR2 SYDVKM. This CDR3 is CASSFGSFNQPQHF. As DNA, the CDR3 is TGTGCCAGCAGTTTCGGTAGTTTTAATCAGCCCCAGCATTTT.